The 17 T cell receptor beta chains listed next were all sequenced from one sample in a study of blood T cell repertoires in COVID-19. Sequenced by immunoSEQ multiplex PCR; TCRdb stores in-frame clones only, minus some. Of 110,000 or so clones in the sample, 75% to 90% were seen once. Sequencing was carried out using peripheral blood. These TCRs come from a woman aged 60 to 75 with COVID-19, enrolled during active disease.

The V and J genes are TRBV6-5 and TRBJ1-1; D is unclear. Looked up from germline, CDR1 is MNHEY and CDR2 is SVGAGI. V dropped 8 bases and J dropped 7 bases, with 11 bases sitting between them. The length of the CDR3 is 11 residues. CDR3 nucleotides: TGTGCCAGCGACCCTCAGCGTGAAGCTTTCTTT. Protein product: CASDPQREAFF.

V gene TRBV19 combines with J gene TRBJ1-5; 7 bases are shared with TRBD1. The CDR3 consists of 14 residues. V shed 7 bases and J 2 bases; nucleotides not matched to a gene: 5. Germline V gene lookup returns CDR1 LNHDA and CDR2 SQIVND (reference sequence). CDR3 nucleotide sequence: TGTGCCAGTACCCAGGGGGGCGGCAATCAGCCCCAGCATTTT. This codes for CASTQGGGNQPQHF.

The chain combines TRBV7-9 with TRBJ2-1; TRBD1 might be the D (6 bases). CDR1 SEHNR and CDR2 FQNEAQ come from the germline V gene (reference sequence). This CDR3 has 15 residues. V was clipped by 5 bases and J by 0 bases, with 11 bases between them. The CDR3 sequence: CASSLRGGSYNEQFF. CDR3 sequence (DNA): TGTGCCAGCAGCCTTCGAGGGGGCTCCTACAATGAGCAGTTCTTC.

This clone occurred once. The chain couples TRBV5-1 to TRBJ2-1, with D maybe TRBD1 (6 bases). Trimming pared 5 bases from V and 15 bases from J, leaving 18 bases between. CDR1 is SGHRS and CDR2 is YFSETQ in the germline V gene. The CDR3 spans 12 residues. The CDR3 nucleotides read TGCGCCAGCAGTCTTCGACGGGACATGCGGTTCTTC. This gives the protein CASSLRRDMRFF.

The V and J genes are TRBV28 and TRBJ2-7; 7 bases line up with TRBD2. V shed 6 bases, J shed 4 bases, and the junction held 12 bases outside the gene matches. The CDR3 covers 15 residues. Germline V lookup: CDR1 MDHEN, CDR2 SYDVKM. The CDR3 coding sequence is TGTGCCAGCAGCAGCCTTTGGGAGGGGAGATACGAGCAGTACTTC. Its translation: CASSSLWEGRYEQYF.

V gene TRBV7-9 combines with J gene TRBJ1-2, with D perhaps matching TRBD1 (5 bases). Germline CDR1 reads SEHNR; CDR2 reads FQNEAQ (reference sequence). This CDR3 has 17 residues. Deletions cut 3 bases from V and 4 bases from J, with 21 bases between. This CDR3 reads CASSFNLEGYNGYGYTF. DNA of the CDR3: TGTGCCAGCAGCTTCAACCTGGAGGGGTACAACGGCTATGGCTACACCTTC.

This CDR3 reads CASSLELVYNEQFF. Written as DNA, the CDR3 is TGTGCCAGCAGCTTAGAACTTGTCTACAATGAGCAGTTCTTC. V is TRBV7-6 and J is TRBJ2-1; D gene unclear. The CDR3 contains 14 residues. V lost 1 base and J lost 3, with 7 bases in between. Germline values: CDR1 SGHVS, CDR2 FNYEAQ.

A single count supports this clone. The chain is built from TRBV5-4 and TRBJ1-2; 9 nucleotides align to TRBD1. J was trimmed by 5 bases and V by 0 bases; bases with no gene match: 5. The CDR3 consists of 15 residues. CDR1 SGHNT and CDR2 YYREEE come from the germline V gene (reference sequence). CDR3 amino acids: CASSLEQGAAYGYTF. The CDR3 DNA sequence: TGTGCCAGCAGCTTGGAACAGGGGGCGGCGTATGGCTACACCTTC.

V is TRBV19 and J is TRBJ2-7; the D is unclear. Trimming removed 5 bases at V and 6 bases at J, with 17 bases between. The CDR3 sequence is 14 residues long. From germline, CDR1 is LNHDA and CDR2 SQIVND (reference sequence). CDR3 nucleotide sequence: TGTGCCAGTAGTTCTCGGGTCGGATGGGTCGAGCAGTACTTC. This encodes CASSSRVGWVEQYF.

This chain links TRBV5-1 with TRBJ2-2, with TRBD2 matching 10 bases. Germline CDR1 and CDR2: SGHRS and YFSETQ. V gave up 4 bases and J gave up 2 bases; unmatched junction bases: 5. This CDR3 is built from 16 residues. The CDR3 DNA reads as TGCGCCAGCAGCATAGGGACTAGCGCTAACACCGGGGAGCTGTTTTTT. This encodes CASSIGTSANTGELFF. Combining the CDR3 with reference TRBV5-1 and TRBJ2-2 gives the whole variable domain KAGVTQTPRYLIKTRGQQVTLSCSPISGHRSVSWYQQTPGQGLQFLFEYFSETQRNKGNFPGRFSGRQFSNSRSEMNVSTLELGDSALYLCASSIGTSANTGELFFGEGSRLTVL.

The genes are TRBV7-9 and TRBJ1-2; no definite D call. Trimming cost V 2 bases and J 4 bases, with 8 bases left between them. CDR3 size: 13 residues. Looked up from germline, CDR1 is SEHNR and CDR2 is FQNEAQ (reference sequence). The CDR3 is CASSLPVTYGYTF. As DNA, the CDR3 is TGTGCCAGCAGCTTACCAGTCACCTATGGCTACACCTTC. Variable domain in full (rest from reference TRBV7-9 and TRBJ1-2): DTGVSQNPRHKITKRGQNVTFRCDPISEHNRLYWYRQTLGQGPEFLTYFQNEAQLEKSRLLSDRFSAERPKGSFSTLEIQRTEQGDSAMYLCASSLPVTYGYTFGSGTRLTVV.

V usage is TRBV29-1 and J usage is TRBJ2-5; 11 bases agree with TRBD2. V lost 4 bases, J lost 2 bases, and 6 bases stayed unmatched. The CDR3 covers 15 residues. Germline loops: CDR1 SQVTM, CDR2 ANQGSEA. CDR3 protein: CSVASLAGVQETQYF. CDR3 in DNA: TGCAGCGTTGCATCACTAGCGGGGGTGCAAGAGACCCAGTACTTC.

CDR3: CASSQDAASIRINNEQFF. Written as DNA, the CDR3 is TGTGCCAGCAGCCAAGATGCGGCCAGCATTCGTATCAACAATGAGCAGTTCTTC. This chain links TRBV14 with TRBJ2-1; D remains ambiguous. This CDR3 is built from 18 residues. The germline gives CDR1 SGHDN, CDR2 FVKESK. V was trimmed by 0 bases and J by 5 bases, leaving 20 bases between them. The full variable domain, completed using reference TRBV14 and TRBJ2-1, is EAGVTQFPSHSVIEKGQTVTLRCDPISGHDNLYWYRRVMGKEIKFLLHFVKESKQDESGMPNNRFLAERTGGTYSTLKVQPAELEDSGVYFCASSQDAASIRINNEQFFGPGTRLTVL.

The CDR3 coding sequence is TGTGCCAGCAGCCTCCGATCCGGGGATGGCTACACCTTC. Translating gives CASSLRSGDGYTF. The V and J genes are TRBV3-1 (or the pseudogene TRBV3-2) and TRBJ1-2; D not certain. The CDR3 extends over 13 amino acids. Germline CDR1 LGHDT, CDR2 YNNKEL (reference sequence). The V end was cut by 4 bases, the J end by 6 bases, with 12 bases between.

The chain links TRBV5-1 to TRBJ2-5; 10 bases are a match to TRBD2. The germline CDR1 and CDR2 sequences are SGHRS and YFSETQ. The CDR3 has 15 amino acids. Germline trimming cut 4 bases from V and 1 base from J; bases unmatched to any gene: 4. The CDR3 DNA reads TGCGCCAGCAGCGTTTTAGCGGGGGGCCAAGAGACCCAGTACTTC. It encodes CASSVLAGGQETQYF.

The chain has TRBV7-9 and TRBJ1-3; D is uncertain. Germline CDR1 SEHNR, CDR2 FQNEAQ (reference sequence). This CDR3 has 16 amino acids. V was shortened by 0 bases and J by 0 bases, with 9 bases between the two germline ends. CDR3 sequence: CASSLAGQLSGNTIYF. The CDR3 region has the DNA TGTGCCAGCAGCTTAGCGGGCCAGCTCTCTGGAAACACCATATATTTT.

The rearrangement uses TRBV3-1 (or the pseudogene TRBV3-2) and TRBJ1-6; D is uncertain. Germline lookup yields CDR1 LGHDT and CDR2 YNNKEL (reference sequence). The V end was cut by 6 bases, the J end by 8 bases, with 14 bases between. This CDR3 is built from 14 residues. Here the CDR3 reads CASSPTVKHSPLHF. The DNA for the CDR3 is TGTGCCAGCAGTCCCACGGTGAAGCATTCACCCCTCCACTTT.